This T cell receptor (beta chain) is drawn from a study of control samples from healthy donors and cancer patients. V was clipped by 8 bases and J by 1 base, with 14 bases between them. The CDR3 has 14 residues. Germline V gene sequence: CDR1 MNHEY, CDR2 SVGAGI. This clone was recorded a few times. Method: immunoSEQ multiplex PCR; TCRdb's copy keeps in-frame clones and lacks some. The data contain over 100,000 clones, about 92% of them singletons. The receptor comes from a woman in her fifties or sixties in good health. Sequencing input: blood. The rearrangement uses TRBV6-5 and TRBJ1-1; D perhaps matches TRBD1 (6 bases). CDR3 loop: CASGTGWANTEAFF. The CDR3 region has the DNA TGTGCCAGCGGTACAGGGTGGGCGAACACTGAAGCTTTCTTT.